Below, 19 T cell receptor beta chains from the same sample are listed, as sequenced in a study of long-term antiretroviral therapy in people with HIV. Samples were assayed with immunoSEQ v3.0 at survey level. TCRdb's copy holds only in-frame clones and misses some; the assay was immunoSEQ multiplex PCR. Altogether about 24,000 clones are present, 80% to 85% being singletons, with the ten largest covering 16%. Material: unsorted PBMCs, obtained at the start of antiretroviral therapy, before treatment. Receptor source: a woman under 30 with HIV.

This clone turned up a few times. The chain combines TRBV18 with TRBJ1-5, with D unresolved. Germline CDR1 is KGHSH and CDR2 is LQKENI. CDR3 length equals 12 residues. Trimming took off 0 bases at V and 3 bases at J, with 0 bases between the two ends. Here the CDR3 reads CASSPPNQPQHF. The CDR3 nucleotides read TGTGCCAGCTCACCACCCAATCAGCCCCAGCATTTT.

This rearrangement joins TRBV5-1 to TRBJ2-3, with TRBD2 as a possible D gene (6 bases). V lost 7 bases, J lost 6 bases, and 15 bases lay in between. The CDR3 contains 13 residues. From germline, CDR1 is SGHRS and CDR2 YFSETQ. In DNA form, the CDR3 reads TGCGCCAGCGCAGTTTCGAGCGGGGATACGCAGTATTTT. Protein product: CASAVSSGDTQYF.

The rearrangement uses TRBV5-1 and TRBJ2-7; D perhaps matches TRBD1 (5 bases). The V end lost 2 bases, the J end lost 3 bases, and 9 bases lay between the germline ends. The CDR3 is made up of 13 amino acids. Germline V gives CDR1 SGHRS, CDR2 YFSETQ. The DNA for the CDR3 is TGCGCCAGCAGCTTTCCAGGGAACTACGAGCAGTACTTC. This translates into CASSFPGNYEQYF.

This chain joins TRBV28 and TRBJ2-7; 7 bases fit TRBD2. The CDR3 runs to 14 residues. The trim removed 5 bases at V and 3 bases at J, leaving 7 bases unmatched. The germline V gene has CDR1 MDHEN and CDR2 SYDVKM. CDR3 residues: CASSVGSGYYEQYF. DNA of the CDR3: TGTGCCAGCAGTGTGGGTAGCGGGTACTACGAGCAGTACTTC.

This sequence joins TRBV4-2 and TRBJ2-5; a possible D gene is TRBD2 (6 bases). The CDR3 is 14 residues long. The V end lost 1 base, the J end lost 5 bases, and 11 bases lay between the germline ends. Germline CDR1 LGHNA, CDR2 YNFKEQ. CDR3 DNA: TGTGCCAGCAGCCAAGGGGAGGAATGGGAGACCCAGTACTTC. This gives the protein CASSQGEEWETQYF.

The chain is built from TRBV4-3 and TRBJ1-2; a possible D gene is TRBD1 (5 bases). The CDR3 runs to 16 residues. The germline gives CDR1 LGHNA, CDR2 YSLEER. V was clipped by 3 bases and J by 2 bases, with 16 bases between them. CDR3 amino acids: CASSHLPDTFNYGYTF. CDR3 bases: TGCGCCAGCAGCCACTTACCGGACACGTTCAACTATGGCTACACCTTC.

The chain links TRBV14 to TRBJ1-3; TRBD1 might be the D (6 bases). The CDR3 is 17 amino acids. CDR1 and CDR2 from the germline V gene are SGHDN and FVKESK. Deletions cut 3 bases from V and 3 bases from J, with 18 bases between. The CDR3 DNA sequence: TGTGCCAGCAGCCATGGACAACAGGGCAGATATGGAAACACCATATATTTT. Protein product: CASSHGQQGRYGNTIYF. Drawing the rest from reference TRBV14 and TRBJ1-3, the complete variable domain is EAGVTQFPSHSVIEKGQTVTLRCDPISGHDNLYWYRRVMGKEIKFLLHFVKESKQDESGMPNNRFLAERTGGTYSTLKVQPAELEDSGVYFCASSHGQQGRYGNTIYFGEGSWLTVV.

The chain has TRBV7-8 and TRBJ1-1; 7 bases agree with TRBD1. The germline V gene has CDR1 SGHVS and CDR2 FQNEAQ. Trimming at V came to 1 base and at J to 1 base, leaving 18 bases not matched to a gene. The CDR3 length is 20 residues. In DNA form, the CDR3 reads TGTGCCAGCAGCTTAGTTCCAGGGGGTTGGGGCGCCCCTGGGAACACTGAAGCTTTCTTT. Translation: CASSLVPGGWGAPGNTEAFF.

J is TRBJ1-4 and V is TRBV4-3, with TRBD1 as a possible D gene (5 bases). Per the germline V gene, CDR1 is LGHNA and CDR2 is YSLEER. The CDR3 is made up of 15 amino acids. Trimming stripped 0 bases from V and 4 bases from J, with 9 bases between. In DNA form, the CDR3 reads TGCGCCAGCAGCCAAGAAGGGGCAAGTAATGAAAAACTGTTTTTT. Residues: CASSQEGASNEKLFF.

Of note for this clone: A much larger clone differs by one base, so this may be a read error. The rearrangement joins TRBV7-3 to TRBJ1-1; no clear D. The CDR3 consists of 13 residues. Germline V gene sequence: CDR1 SGHTA, CDR2 FQGTGA. Trimming cost V 2 bases and J 1 base, with 5 bases left between them. CDR3 residues: CASSLWGNTEAFF. The CDR3 bases are TGTGCCAGCAGCTTATGGGGGAACACTGAAGCTTTCTTT.

The chain is built from TRBV10-3 and TRBJ1-2; no firm D call. The CDR3 is 11 amino acids. Germline V gives CDR1 ENHRY, CDR2 SYGVKD. V was shortened by 9 bases and J by 4 bases, with 9 bases between the two germline ends. The CDR3 spells CAINALYGYTF. The CDR3 nucleotides are TGTGCCATAAATGCTCTCTATGGCTACACCTTC.

The rearrangement joins TRBV15 to TRBJ1-3, with D unresolved. The CDR3 spans 15 residues. Deletions cut 0 bases from V and 0 bases from J, with 6 bases between. Germline CDR1 LNHNV, CDR2 YYDKDF (reference sequence). Here the CDR3 DNA reads TGTGCCACCAGCAGAGACCGGAGCTCTGGAAACACCATATATTTT. Encoded protein: CATSRDRSSGNTIYF.

This rearrangement joins TRBV5-4 to TRBJ2-7; tentatively, D is TRBD2 (6 bases). Germline CDR1 is SGHNT and CDR2 is YYREEE (reference sequence). The CDR3 spans 14 residues. V was cut by 4 bases and J by 7 bases, with 18 bases left in between. In DNA, the CDR3 is TGTGCCAGCAGCCCCGGGGGATCCCGGGGGGAGCAGTACTTC. This codes for CASSPGGSRGEQYF.

The rearrangement uses TRBV5-5 and TRBJ2-7, with D unclear. Germline V lookup: CDR1 SGHKS, CDR2 YYEKEE (reference sequence). CDR3 length: 16 amino acids. V was pared by 0 bases and J by 3 bases, with 16 bases between. CDR3 sequence reads: CASSLAGSLGLYEQYF. The CDR3 bases are TGTGCCAGCAGCTTGGCTGGATCCTTGGGCCTCTACGAGCAGTACTTC.

V usage is TRBV7-9 and J usage is TRBJ1-5; 7 bases are shared with TRBD1. The CDR3 runs to 15 residues. The V and J ends lost 3 bases and 1 base, in that order; junction bases with no gene match: 3. Germline V gives CDR1 SEHNR, CDR2 FQNEAQ (reference sequence). In nucleotides, the CDR3 is TGTGCCAGCAGCTTTACAGGGGAAAGCAATCAGCCCCAGCATTTT. Its translation is CASSFTGESNQPQHF.

V gene TRBV6-1 combines with J gene TRBJ2-7; D is ambiguous. CDR3 size: 14 residues. Germline-derived CDR1 and CDR2 are MNHNS and SASEGT. V lost 1 base and J 1 base, leaving 8 bases between the germline ends. DNA for the CDR3: TGTGCCAGCAGTGAAGGGGGTTTGTCCTACGAGCAGTACTTC. This encodes CASSEGGLSYEQYF.

The V gene is TRBV27, the J gene TRBJ2-3, with 11 nucleotides matching TRBD2. The junction had 5 bases not matched to a gene; V was cut back by 5 bases and J by 4 bases. There are 15 residues in the CDR3. The germline V gene has CDR1 MNHEY and CDR2 SMNVEV (reference sequence). The CDR3 DNA reads TGTGCCAGCAGTAAACTAGCGGGAGTTGCAGATACGCAGTATTTT. Protein product: CASSKLAGVADTQYF.

V usage is TRBV5-1 and J usage is TRBJ2-1; the D call may be TRBD1 or TRBD2 (5 bases each). Germline lookup yields CDR1 SGHRS and CDR2 YFSETQ. The CDR3 contains 14 residues. Deletions cut 4 bases from V and 5 bases from J, with 13 bases between. The CDR3, as DNA: TGCGCCAGCAGCCGGGACGGTATCGACAATGAGCAGTTCTTC. Translation gives CASSRDGIDNEQFF.

The rearrangement links TRBV5-1 to TRBJ2-7, with D possibly called TRBD1 or TRBD2 (5 bases each). The CDR3 sequence is 15 residues long. Germline values: CDR1 SGHRS, CDR2 YFSETQ. Trimming shortened V by 4 bases and J by 0 bases, and 14 bases separated the two germline ends. CDR3 sequence reads: CASSISGTDSYEQYF. Written as DNA, the CDR3 is TGCGCCAGCAGCATATCCGGGACGGACTCCTACGAGCAGTACTTC.